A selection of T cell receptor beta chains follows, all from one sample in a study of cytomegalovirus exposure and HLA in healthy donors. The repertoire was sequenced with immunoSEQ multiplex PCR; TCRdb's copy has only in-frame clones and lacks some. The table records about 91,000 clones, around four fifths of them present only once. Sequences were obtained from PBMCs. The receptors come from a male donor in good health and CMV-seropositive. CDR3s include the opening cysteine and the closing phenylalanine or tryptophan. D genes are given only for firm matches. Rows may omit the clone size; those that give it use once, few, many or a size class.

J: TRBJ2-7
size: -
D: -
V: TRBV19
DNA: TGTGCCAGTAGTATCGGGTCCGGAAACGAGCAGTACTTC
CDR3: CASSIGSGNEQYF

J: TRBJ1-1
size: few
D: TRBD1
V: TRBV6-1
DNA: TGTGCCAGCAGTAAGGACAGGGGGCCCTTAGGGGCTTTCTTT
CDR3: CASSKDRGPLGAFF

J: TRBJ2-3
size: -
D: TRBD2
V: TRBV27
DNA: TGTGCCAGCAGTGCCCATTGGGATAGCGGGACATTGGATACGCAGTATTTT
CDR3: CASSAHWDSGTLDTQYF

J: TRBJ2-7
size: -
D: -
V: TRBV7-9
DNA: TGTGCCAGCAGCTTAATGGACAGAAGATTCGAGCAGTACTTC
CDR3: CASSLMDRRFEQYF

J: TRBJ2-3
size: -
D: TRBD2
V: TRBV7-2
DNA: TGTGCCAGCCACCCCGGACTAGCGGGATTCCTGACCACAGATACGCAGTATTTT
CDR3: CASHPGLAGFLTTDTQYF

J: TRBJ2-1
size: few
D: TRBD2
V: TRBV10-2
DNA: TGCGCCAGCAGCCCCGACACTAGCGGAGGCTCCTACAATGAGCAGTTCTTC
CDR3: CASSPDTSGGSYNEQFF

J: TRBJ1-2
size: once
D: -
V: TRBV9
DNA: TGTGCCAGCAGCGTATCATTCAAAAGGGGTGGCTACACCTTC
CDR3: CASSVSFKRGGYTF

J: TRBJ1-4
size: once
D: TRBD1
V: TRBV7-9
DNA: TGTGCCAGCAGCCCATCCGGGACAGGGGAGGAAAAACTGTTTTTT
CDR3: CASSPSGTGEEKLFF

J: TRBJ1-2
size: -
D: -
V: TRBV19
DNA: TGTGCCACGGGAAATGGGCCTAGCTATGGCTACACCTTC
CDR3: CATGNGPSYGYTF

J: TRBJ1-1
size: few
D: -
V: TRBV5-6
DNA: TGTGCCAGCAGCTTTGCAGGGATGAACACTGAAGCTTTCTTT
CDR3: CASSFAGMNTEAFF

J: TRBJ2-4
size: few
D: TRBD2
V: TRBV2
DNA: TGTGCCAGCAGTGAGGTAGCGGGGGGGCGAAACATTCAGTACTTC
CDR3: CASSEVAGGRNIQYF

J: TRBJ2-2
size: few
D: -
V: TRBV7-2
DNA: TGTGCCAGCAGCTTAACATCCATCACCGGGGAGCTGTTTTTT
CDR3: CASSLTSITGELFF

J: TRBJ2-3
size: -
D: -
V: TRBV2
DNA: TGTGCCATGACTGGGGGGGGGCGCATCCCGCGGACTAGCACAGATACGCAGTATTTT
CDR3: CAMTGGGRIPRTSTDTQYF

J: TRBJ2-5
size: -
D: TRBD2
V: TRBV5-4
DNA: TGTGCCAGCAGCGGGGGGGGACTAGCGGGAGGCATAGCTGAGACCCAGTACTTC
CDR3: CASSGGGLAGGIAETQYF

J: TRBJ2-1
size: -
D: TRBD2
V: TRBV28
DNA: TGTGCCAGCAGTTTGGGCGGGAGGGACTACAATGAGCAGTTCTTC
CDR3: CASSLGGRDYNEQFF

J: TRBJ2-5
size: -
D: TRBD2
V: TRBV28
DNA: TGTGCCAGCTGGGGGGCTAGCGGGGGTGAGACCCAGTACTTC
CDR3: CASWGASGGETQYF

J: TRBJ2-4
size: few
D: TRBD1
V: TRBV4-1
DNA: TGCGCCAGCAGCCCCCAAGTCACGACAGGGGTCGAGGTAGCCAAAAACATTCAGTACTTC
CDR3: CASSPQVTTGVEVAKNIQYF